Included here is one TCR beta chain sequence, with context. The data originate from a study of response to subunit inactivated influenza vaccine. TCRdb re-derived calls from the RT-PCR reads in MiXCR, one entry per CDR3 protein. The sample carries some 850,000 distinct CDR3 sequences, around a sixth recorded once. The V end lost 0 bases, the J end lost 0 bases, and 9 bases lay between the germline ends. Per germline, CDR1 LGHDT and CDR2 YNNKEL (reference sequence). This CDR3 is built from 16 residues. The sequencing here drew on PBMCs from blood, taken 5 days after vaccination. The receptor was derived from a man over 45 who received an inactivated influenza vaccine. The chain uses TRBV3-1 and TRBJ2-1, with unresolved D. The CDR3 nucleotides read TGTGCCAGCAGCCAAGAAGGCGTTAGCTCCTACAATGAGCAGTTCTTC. Translating gives CASSQEGVSSYNEQFF.